This T cell receptor (beta chain) was recorded in a study of blood T cell repertoires in COVID-19. Study-level information: Sample material is recorded as cDNA or gDNA derived from T cells, B-cell-depleted T cells, or PBMCs.

Per the authors' pipeline: Reference gene primers were amplified, and this amplification served to estimate nucleated cell counts. Data came from immunoSEQ multiplex PCR; TCRdb stores just in-frame clones and leaves some out. The V and J calls and clone size were taken over from that table, and D and trimming were inferred from the DNA. The data contain roughly 250,000 clones, 80% to 90% of them seen just once; the ten biggest clones take up 10% to 15%. Those enrolled in Seattle joined during active infection and were followed longitudinally afterward. The sequence was obtained from a woman aged 25 to 39 with COVID-19, enrolled during active disease. The source material was peripheral blood.

CDR3 in DNA: TGTGCCAGCTCACCCCCGAGTAGGAGCTCCTACGAGCAGTACTTC. Encoded protein: CASSPPSRSSYEQYF. The chain has TRBV18 and TRBJ2-7; D is uncertain. This CDR3 has 15 amino acids. Between the trimmed V and J ends, which lost 3 bases and 0 bases, there was a span of 12 bases. Germline CDR1 and CDR2: KGHSH and LQKENI. Combining the CDR3 with reference TRBV18 and TRBJ2-7 gives the whole variable domain NAGVMQNPRHLVRRRGQEARLRCSPMKGHSHVYWYRQLPEEGLKFMVYLQKENIIDESGMPKERFSAEFPKEGPSILRIQQVVRGDSAAYFCASSPPSRSSYEQYFGPGTRLTVT.